The source of this T cell receptor (beta chain) is a study of T cell responses to AZD1222 COVID-19 vaccine. Libraries were prepared by immunoSEQ multiplex PCR; TCRdb keeps only in-frame clonotypes and omits some of them. Among around 130,000 clones, roughly 93% were seen once, and the ten largest hold around 6.6%. Study conclusions and caveats: A mostly white British donor set with more females was recruited, and clonal diversity was possibly underestimated. When two AZD1222 doses had been given, Spike-specific TCR breadth and depth rose.

Of note for this clone: Its antigen is unidentified.

Deletions cut 3 bases from V and 7 bases from J, with 22 bases between. CDR3 length: 16 residues. The germline CDR1 and CDR2 sequences are SGHVS and FQNEAQ. The source is an adult in good health. The sample consisted of peripheral blood, taken on day 0 of AZD1222 vaccination. The chain links TRBV7-8 to TRBJ2-7; D tentatively reads TRBD1 or TRBD2 (5 bases each). CDR3 nucleotide sequence: TGTGCCAGCAGCTTGGAGAAAACCGGGGCCTCTACTGAGCAGTACTTC. This codes for CASSLEKTGASTEQYF.